The 32 T cell receptor beta chains below were found in one sample sequenced in a study of CD8+ T cells in alopecia areata. Indicated treatment: oral pan-JAK inhibitor, 5-10 mg twice daily. Extraction of RNA preceded its reverse transcription into cDNA, which served as the sequencing template. The assay was immunoSEQ multiplex PCR, and TCRdb's table has in-frame clones only and misses some. Seen here are more than 200,000 clones, around two fifths observed once, and the top ten hold 2% to 3%. The source was CD4+ T cells sorted from blood, collected around week 36, from a patient treated with tofacitinib. All receptors come from a human donor with alopecia areata.

The chain recombines TRBV13 with TRBJ1-2, with TRBD1 as a possible D gene (5 bases). Deletions cut 2 bases from V and 3 bases from J, with 13 bases between. The CDR3 is 15 residues long. CDR1 PRHDT and CDR2 FYEKMQ come from the germline V gene (reference sequence). CDR3 nucleotide sequence: TGTGCCAGCAGCTTAACTGCAGGGTTCCACTATGGCTACACCTTC. Its protein is CASSLTAGFHYGYTF. Using reference TRBV13 and TRBJ1-2 for the parts outside the CDR3, the full variable domain is AAGVIQSPRHLIKEKRETATLKCYPIPRHDTVYWYQQGPGQDPQFLISFYEKMQSDKGSIPDRFSAQQFSDYHSELNMSSLELGDSALYFCASSLTAGFHYGYTFGSGTRLTVV.

The chain uses TRBV30 and TRBJ2-2, with 8 bases identical to TRBD2. V lost 2 bases to trimming and J lost 6 bases; unmatched junction nucleotides: 14. The CDR3 has 17 amino acids. CDR1 is GTSNPN, CDR2 SVGIG, per germline (reference sequence). The chain's CDR3 is CAWSHPLAGGAAGELFF. CDR3 bases: TGTGCCTGGAGTCACCCCCTAGCGGGTGGGGCAGCCGGGGAGCTGTTTTTT.

This chain links TRBV14 with TRBJ2-1; D remains ambiguous. This CDR3 has 11 amino acids. V was shortened by 0 bases and J by 15 bases, with 9 bases between the two germline ends. Germline assignment: CDR1 SGHDN and CDR2 FVKESK. The CDR3 reads CASSQEYLVFF. The CDR3 DNA reads TGTGCCAGCAGCCAAGAGTATCTAGTGTTCTTC.

The chain uses TRBV18 and TRBJ1-1, with D unclear. Trimming removed 6 bases at V and 5 bases at J, with 19 bases between. The CDR3 has 15 residues. Looked up from germline, CDR1 is KGHSH and CDR2 is LQKENI. CDR3: CASSSSGSAWTEAFF. DNA of the CDR3: TGTGCCAGCTCTTCCTCCGGGTCTGCATGGACTGAAGCTTTCTTT. Drawing the rest from reference TRBV18 and TRBJ1-1, the complete variable domain is NAGVMQNPRHLVRRRGQEARLRCSPMKGHSHVYWYRQLPEEGLKFMVYLQKENIIDESGMPKERFSAEFPKEGPSILRIQQVVRGDSAAYFCASSSSGSAWTEAFFGQGTRLTVV.

This chain uses TRBV7-8 with TRBJ2-3; the match to TRBD2 covers 7 bases. V was pared by 6 bases and J by 0 bases, with 6 bases of the junction left unmatched. Germline CDR1 and CDR2: SGHVS and FQNEAQ. There are 15 residues in the CDR3. CDR3 residues: CASRQQAGSTDTQYF. In DNA, the CDR3 is TGTGCCAGCAGACAACAAGCGGGGAGCACAGATACGCAGTATTTT. Full variable domain (missing parts from reference TRBV7-8 and TRBJ2-3): GAGVSQSPRYKVAKRGQDVALRCDPISGHVSLFWYQQALGQGPEFLTYFQNEAQLDKSGLPSDRFFAERPEGSVSTLKIQRTQQEDSAVYLCASRQQAGSTDTQYFGPGTRLTVL.

Only a few counts were recorded for this clone. V and J are TRBV6-4 and TRBJ2-1, with 13 positions matching TRBD2. The V segment lost 6 bases and the J segment 10 bases; nucleotides outside the gene matches: 6. Germline lookup yields CDR1 MRHNA and CDR2 SNTAGT. This CDR3 is built from 14 residues. The CDR3 protein is CASRLAGGPGEQFF. The CDR3 DNA reads as TGTGCCAGCAGACTAGCGGGAGGGCCCGGGGAGCAGTTCTTC.

A note on this clone: Other DNA sequences in the sample encode the same CDR3. In nucleotides, the CDR3 is TGTGCCAGCAGCGTAGTAGGGTTCCCAGATACGCAGTATTTT. Protein product: CASSVVGFPDTQYF. The chain uses TRBV9 and TRBJ2-3; D uncertain. Trimming left V 0 bases short and J 4 bases short, with 9 bases between. CDR3 length: 14 residues. Germline lookup yields CDR1 SGDLS and CDR2 YYNGEE.

V gene TRBV15 combines with J gene TRBJ1-5; 7 bases align to TRBD1. Germline CDR1 and CDR2: LNHNV and YYDKDF (reference sequence). This CDR3 has 14 amino acids. Trimming removed 3 bases from V and 3 bases from J; junction bases left unmatched: 2. CDR3 nucleotide sequence: TGTGCCACCAGCAGGGACAGGCACAATCAGCCCCAGCATTTT. This gives the protein CATSRDRHNQPQHF.

This clone has just a few counts. The genes are TRBV19 and TRBJ2-4; D is perhaps TRBD2 (5 bases). V lost 5 bases and J lost 0, with 11 bases in between. The CDR3 sequence is 15 residues long. Per the germline V gene, CDR1 is LNHDA and CDR2 is SQIVND (reference sequence). The chain's CDR3 is CASSGLAGAKNIQYF. The CDR3 bases are TGTGCCAGTAGTGGTCTGGCGGGAGCCAAAAACATTCAGTACTTC.

This clone was picked up a small number of times. This chain joins TRBV6-5 and TRBJ1-5; no definite D call. Germline values: CDR1 MNHEY, CDR2 SVGAGI. Between the trimmed V and J ends, which lost 7 bases and 8 bases, there was a span of 6 bases. The CDR3 is 10 amino acids. CDR3: CASNEEPQHF. DNA for the CDR3: TGTGCCAGCAATGAGGAGCCCCAGCATTTT.

The chain uses TRBV10-3 and TRBJ2-7; D unclear. The V end was cut by 4 bases, the J end by 4 bases, with 17 bases between. This CDR3 comprises 15 residues. CDR1 ENHRY and CDR2 SYGVKD come from the germline V gene. Here the CDR3 reads CAISGWPTQRYEQYF. As DNA, the CDR3 is TGTGCCATCAGTGGCTGGCCGACTCAGAGGTACGAGCAGTACTTC.

In its sample, this clone was seen a few times. The chain uses TRBV7-8 and TRBJ2-7, with TRBD2 matching 12 bases. The length of the CDR3 is 15 residues. Germline V CDR1 and CDR2: SGHVS, FQNEAQ. Trimming cost V 5 bases and J 4 bases; bases outside gene matches: 6. The CDR3 protein is CASSMTSGSLYEQYF. The CDR3 DNA sequence: TGTGCCAGCAGCATGACTAGCGGGAGTCTGTACGAGCAGTACTTC. Full variable domain (outside the CDR3, taken from reference TRBV7-8 and TRBJ2-7): GAGVSQSPRYKVAKRGQDVALRCDPISGHVSLFWYQQALGQGPEFLTYFQNEAQLDKSGLPSDRFFAERPEGSVSTLKIQRTQQEDSAVYLCASSMTSGSLYEQYFGPGTRLTVT.

The chain couples TRBV15 to TRBJ2-1; TRBD2 aligns across 12 bases. This CDR3 has 15 residues. With V trimmed by 3 bases and J by 7 bases, 4 bases remained unmatched. CDR1 is LNHNV, CDR2 YYDKDF, per germline (reference sequence). CDR3 loop: CATSRLAGGRNEQFF. CDR3 nucleotides: TGTGCCACCAGCAGGCTAGCGGGAGGGAGGAATGAGCAGTTCTTC.

This clone was counted only a few times. This chain connects TRBV19 to TRBJ2-1; 11 bases fit TRBD1. The CDR3 length is 15 residues. The ends lost 3 bases at V and 6 bases at J; junction bases unmatched: 4. Germline V gene data show CDR1 as LNHDA and CDR2 as SQIVND (reference sequence). CDR3 residues: CASSILGTGGNEQFF. For the CDR3, the DNA is TGTGCCAGTAGTATCTTAGGGACAGGGGGCAATGAGCAGTTCTTC.

The CDR3 DNA sequence: TGTGCCAGCAGCTTTGCGGGAAGGCAAGAGACCCAGTACTTC. It translates to CASSFAGRQETQYF. The chain uses TRBV7-2 and TRBJ2-5; D may be TRBD2 (6 bases). Trimming cost V 3 bases and J 2 bases, with 10 bases left between them. This CDR3 spans 14 amino acids. Germline V lookup: CDR1 SGHTA, CDR2 FQGNSA. Together with reference TRBV7-2 and TRBJ2-5, the CDR3 gives the full variable domain: GAGVSQSPSNKVTEKGKDVELRCDPISGHTALYWYRQSLGQGLEFLIYFQGNSAPDKSGLPSDRFSAERTGGSVSTLTIQRTQQEDSAVYLCASSFAGRQETQYFGPGTRLLVL.

The table lists this clone with a few counts. The DNA for the CDR3 is TGTGCCTGGAATACGAACAATCAGCCCCAGCATTTT. Translating it yields CAWNTNNQPQHF. The chain links TRBV30 to TRBJ1-5; D is unclear. Trimming removed 4 bases from V and 3 bases from J, with 7 bases in between. CDR1 GTSNPN and CDR2 SVGIG come from the germline V gene (reference sequence). This CDR3 has 12 residues.

V is TRBV5-1 and J is TRBJ2-2; D ambiguous. The CDR3 spans 14 residues. The germline V gene encodes CDR1 SGHRS and CDR2 YFSETQ. The V end lost 6 bases, the J end lost 0 bases, and 9 bases lay between the germline ends. CDR3 coding DNA: TGCGCCAGCACCTTCCTAGCGAACACCGGGGAGCTGTTTTTT. Translating it yields CASTFLANTGELFF.

The J gene is TRBJ1-1, the V gene TRBV6-5; 8 bases line up with TRBD1. V lost 4 bases, J lost 3 bases, and 1 base stayed unmatched. CDR3 length: 13 amino acids. Germline V gives CDR1 MNHEY, CDR2 SVGAGI. In DNA, the CDR3 is TGTGCCAGCAGTTTACAGGGGGACACTGAAGCTTTCTTT. This sequence encodes CASSLQGDTEAFF.

The chain employs TRBV7-6 and TRBJ2-3; 8 nucleotides align to TRBD2. The CDR3 sequence is 16 residues long. Germline values: CDR1 SGHVS, CDR2 FNYEAQ. The V gene end was trimmed by 2 bases and the J gene end by 1 base; junction bases not matched to a gene: 5. As DNA, the CDR3 is TGTGCCAGCAGCTTACTTGCTAGCGGGCGCACAGATACGCAGTATTTT. This sequence encodes CASSLLASGRTDTQYF.

Only a few counts were recorded for this clone. The chain links TRBV5-6 to TRBJ2-3; D remains unclear. V lost 1 base to trimming and J lost 1 base, with 4 bases between them. The germline CDR1 and CDR2 sequences are SGHDT and YYEEEE. There are 13 residues in the CDR3. CDR3 residues: CASSLTGTDTQYF. In nucleotides, the CDR3 is TGTGCCAGCAGCTTGACAGGCACAGATACGCAGTATTTT.

The V gene is TRBV18, the J gene TRBJ2-7; TRBD1 aligns across 9 bases. Germline V CDR1 and CDR2: KGHSH, LQKENI. The CDR3 sequence is 14 residues long. With V trimmed by 10 bases and J by 9 bases, 16 bases remained unmatched. The CDR3 DNA sequence: TGTGCCACGAAACCGGGGGGACAGGGAGACCGGCAGTACTTC. This encodes CATKPGGQGDRQYF. The full variable domain, rest sourced from reference TRBV18 and TRBJ2-7, is NAGVMQNPRHLVRRRGQEARLRCSPMKGHSHVYWYRQLPEEGLKFMVYLQKENIIDESGMPKERFSAEFPKEGPSILRIQQVVRGDSAAYFCATKPGGQGDRQYFGPGTRLTVT.

This clone has ten or more counts. At the DNA level, this CDR3 is encoded by other sequences in the same sample as well. This rearrangement joins TRBV28 to TRBJ2-7; D is unresolved. CDR3 size: 15 residues. Deletions cut 2 bases from V and 0 bases from J, with 11 bases between. In germline, CDR1 is MDHEN, CDR2 SYDVKM. The CDR3, as DNA: TGTGCCAGCAGTTTAACTCCTAGGAGCTCCTACGAGCAGTACTTC. This encodes CASSLTPRSSYEQYF.

The chain carries TRBV6-5 and TRBJ2-7; TRBD1 matches at 8 bases. This CDR3 spans 15 amino acids. Per the germline V gene, CDR1 is MNHEY and CDR2 is SVGAGI. The V and J ends lost 5 bases and 3 bases, in that order; junction bases with no gene match: 9. CDR3 nucleotide sequence: TGTGCCAGCAGTCCCCTGAGCAGGGGGCGCTACGAGCAGTACTTC. Protein sequence: CASSPLSRGRYEQYF.

The chain employs TRBV7-9 and TRBJ1-2; TRBD1 matches at 7 bases. Germline CDR1 reads SEHNR; CDR2 reads FQNEAQ (reference sequence). This CDR3 is 14 amino acids long. V shed 1 base, J shed 6 bases, and the junction held 5 bases outside the gene matches. Here the CDR3 DNA reads TGTGCCAGCAGCTTAGAGGGGGCTGCGAATGGCTACACCTTC. This sequence encodes CASSLEGAANGYTF.

The chain couples TRBV2 to TRBJ2-3; no clear D. The CDR3 extends over 11 amino acids. The germline V and J ends were trimmed by 6 bases and 3 bases, with 4 bases remaining between them. Germline assignment: CDR1 SNHLY and CDR2 FYNNEI. CDR3 sequence: CASRITDTQYF. DNA of the CDR3: TGTGCCAGCAGAATTACAGATACGCAGTATTTT.

The DNA for the CDR3 is TGTGCCAGCAGCTTAGGTCCGGGCACAGATACGCAGTATTTT. Protein sequence: CASSLGPGTDTQYF. The rearrangement links TRBV7-3 to TRBJ2-3; no firm D call. Germline CDR1 SGHTA, CDR2 FQGTGA. Trimming cost V 2 bases and J 1 base, with 7 bases left between them. This CDR3 is 14 amino acids long.

The rearrangement uses TRBV6-5 and TRBJ1-2, with 9 bases matching TRBD1. The junction had 4 bases not matched to a gene; V was cut back by 7 bases and J by 7 bases. Per germline, CDR1 MNHEY and CDR2 SVGAGI. This CDR3 spans 12 amino acids. The CDR3 is CASTRTGVGYTF. The DNA for the CDR3 is TGTGCCAGCACCAGGACAGGGGTTGGCTACACCTTC.

The chain recombines TRBV6-6 with TRBJ2-2, with a weak D call TRBD1 (5 bases). CDR1 is MNHNY and CDR2 is SVGAGI in the germline V gene (reference sequence). The CDR3 loop spans 14 amino acids. V dropped 2 bases and J dropped 3 bases, with 7 bases sitting between them. CDR3 region: CASSYGQDTGELFF. CDR3 bases: TGTGCCAGCAGTTACGGACAAGACACCGGGGAGCTGTTTTTT.

Concerning this clone: Sequence at one end of the junction differs from germline and may be a read error. V usage is TRBV19 and J usage is TRBJ2-7; weak D call: TRBD2 (6 bases). The germline V gene has CDR1 LNHDA and CDR2 SQIVND (reference sequence). There are 14 residues in the CDR3. This chain's CDR3 is CASSIAYQDYKQYF. The CDR3 nucleotides are TGTGCCAGTAGTATAGCCTACCAGGACTACAAGCAGTACTTC.

This clone has a handful of counts. CDR3 sequence (DNA): TGTGCCAGTAGTGCCCAATGGGGAGATACGCAGTATTTT. Amino acid sequence: CASSAQWGDTQYF. V usage is TRBV19 and J usage is TRBJ2-3; no reliable D call. CDR1 is LNHDA and CDR2 is SQIVND in the germline V gene (reference sequence). The CDR3 extends over 13 amino acids. V lost 5 bases to trimming and J lost 5 bases, with 11 bases between them.

V and J are TRBV4-2 and TRBJ2-1, with D perhaps matching TRBD1 (5 bases). V was pared by 5 bases and J by 10 bases, with 21 bases between. CDR1 is LGHNA, CDR2 YNFKEQ, per germline. The CDR3 is 15 residues long. As DNA, the CDR3 is TGTGCCAGCAGCGCACAGGTAATTAAGGGAAAGGAGCAGTTCTTC. It encodes CASSAQVIKGKEQFF.

The CDR3 sequence: CSVEGGPTQYF. The CDR3, as DNA: TGCAGCGTTGAGGGGGGCCCTACGCAGTATTTT. V usage is TRBV29-1 and J usage is TRBJ2-3; the D gene could be TRBD1 or TRBD2 (6 bases each). The CDR3 totals 11 residues. V lost 3 bases, J lost 8 bases, and 9 bases lay in between. Germline CDR1 is SQVTM and CDR2 is ANQGSEA.